This entry lists 29 T cell receptor beta chains sequenced from one sample in a study of T cell clonality in common variable immunodeficiency. Sequencing was performed with immunoSEQ multiplex PCR; in TCRdb, only in-frame clones are kept and a portion is missing. The record shows around 39,000 clones for this sample, with no singletons present. What was sequenced was peripheral blood mononuclear cells. The receptors here all came from a person between 18 and 75 years old in good health.

This clone was detected ten times or more. Read data end 3 residues before the CDR3 end; the end is taken from the germline J gene. The chain employs TRBV18 and TRBJ2-1; 12 bases line up with TRBD2. V was clipped by 1 base and J by 7 bases; unmatched bases: 8. Germline V lookup: CDR1 KGHSH, CDR2 LQKENI. This CDR3 contains 17 residues. Partial CDR3 DNA: TGTGCCAGCTCACCACAGGCTAGCGGGAGGGCCGCAAATGAG. It specifies CASSPQASGRAANE. The CDR3, in full, reads CASSPQASGRAANEQFF. The entire variable domain, with the rest obtained from reference TRBV18 and TRBJ2-1, is as follows: NAGVMQNPRHLVRRRGQEARLRCSPMKGHSHVYWYRQLPEEGLKFMVYLQKENIIDESGMPKERFSAEFPKEGPSILRIQQVVRGDSAAYFCASSPQASGRAANEQFFGPGTRLTVL.

This clone was counted ten times or more. The read terminates 3 residues before the CDR3 end, so the remaining end is supplied by the germline J gene. This chain connects TRBV5-1 to TRBJ2-7; D call uncertain. Deletions cut 4 bases from V and 2 bases from J, with 19 bases between. The CDR3 contains 16 residues. CDR1 and CDR2 (germline): SGHRS, YFSETQ. CDR3 sequence: CASSPTTRTSTYEQYF. The CDR3 bases that were read are TGCGCCAGCAGCCCTACTACAAGAACATCTACCTACGAG.

The sample holds many counts of this clone. The read comes to an end 3 residues before the CDR3 does, leaving the germline J gene to fill in the end. V usage is TRBV27 and J usage is TRBJ2-3; a possible D gene is TRBD1 (5 bases). V gave up 5 bases and J gave up 7 bases, with 16 bases separating them. CDR1 is MNHEY, CDR2 SMNVEV, per germline (reference sequence). The length of the CDR3 is 14 residues. CDR3 loop: CASSPTPQGNTQYF. The part of the CDR3 DNA that was read is TGTGCCAGCAGTCCAACTCCGCAGGGAAATACG.

This clone was seen repeatedly, ten times or more. Read data end 3 residues before the CDR3 end; the end is taken from the germline J gene. The V call is TRBV7-2, the J call TRBJ1-5, with TRBD1 identical over 8 bases. CDR3 length equals 15 residues. With 5 bases clipped from V and 2 bases from J, the junction kept 5 bases outside the gene matches. Looked up from germline, CDR1 is SGHTA and CDR2 is FQGNSA. The sequenced CDR3 bases are TGTGCCAGCAGCCTCGACAGGGGAGGCAATCAGCCC. It translates to CASSLDRGGNQP. The full CDR3 is CASSLDRGGNQPQHF.

Many counts were recorded for this clone. The read halts 3 residues ahead of the CDR3 end, with the missing end drawn from the germline J gene. J is TRBJ2-3 and V is TRBV20-1, with 7 bases identical to TRBD2. The germline gives CDR1 DFQATT, CDR2 SNEGSKA (reference sequence). The CDR3 is made up of 14 amino acids. V trimming: 1 base; J trimming: 5 bases; junction bases outside the gene matches: 6. This CDR3 reads CSARGAGVRDTQYF. CDR3 DNA (partial): TGCAGTGCTAGAGGTGCGGGAGTAAGAGATACG.

There are many counts of this clone. Read data end 3 residues before the CDR3 end; the end is taken from the germline J gene. This chain uses TRBV18 with TRBJ2-2; 8 bases agree with TRBD2. The trim removed 3 bases at V and 1 base at J, leaving 4 bases unmatched. Germline loops: CDR1 KGHSH, CDR2 LQKENI. The CDR3 has 16 amino acids. The sequenced part of the CDR3 DNA is TGTGCCAGCTCACCCAGTAGCGGGAAGAACACCGGGGAG. Residues: CASSPSSGKNTGE. The full CDR3 is CASSPSSGKNTGELFF. The whole variable domain, remainder taken from reference TRBV18 and TRBJ2-2, is NAGVMQNPRHLVRRRGQEARLRCSPMKGHSHVYWYRQLPEEGLKFMVYLQKENIIDESGMPKERFSAEFPKEGPSILRIQQVVRGDSAAYFCASSPSSGKNTGELFFGEGSRLTVL.

This clone was detected ten times or more. The CDR3 end is not reached by the read, which stops 3 residues before it; the germline J gene fills it in. The rearrangement links TRBV28 to TRBJ1-5; tentative D call: TRBD1 (6 bases). V was clipped by 5 bases and J by 3 bases, with 23 bases between them. The CDR3 totals 18 residues. The germline V gene has CDR1 MDHEN and CDR2 SYDVKM. This CDR3 is CASSPLSPWGPNNQPQHF. The CDR3 DNA, read in part, is TGTGCCAGCAGTCCGTTATCACCCTGGGGGCCCAACAATCAGCCC.

This clone appeared many times. The sequenced fragment ends 3 residues before the CDR3 boundary, so the rest is inferred from the germline J gene. The chain links TRBV4-2 to TRBJ2-7; 7 bases fit TRBD2. CDR1 is LGHNA, CDR2 YNFKEQ, per germline. There are 16 residues in the CDR3. V lost 2 bases and J lost 3; bases outside the gene matches: 10. The CDR3 reads CASSQWGGASDYEQYF. The sequenced part of the CDR3 DNA is TGTGCCAGCAGCCAATGGGGGGGAGCTAGCGACTACGAG.

There are many counts of this clone. The read finishes 3 residues shy of the CDR3 end, and the germline J gene is used to complete it. The V call is TRBV30, the J call TRBJ2-1; 7 bases are a match to TRBD1. Trimming cost V 1 base and J 7 bases; bases outside gene matches: 4. The germline V gene encodes CDR1 GTSNPN and CDR2 SVGIG (reference sequence). The length of the CDR3 is 13 residues. CDR3 sequence reads: CAWSGGQNNEQFF. The sequenced part of the CDR3 DNA is TGTGCCTGGAGTGGGGGACAGAATAATGAG.

Many counts were recorded for this clone. From the germline J gene comes the end of the CDR3, since the read stops 3 residues before it. This sequence joins TRBV12-3 or TRBV12-4 and TRBJ2-3, with 8 bases matching TRBD1. This CDR3 is built from 13 residues. CDR3 sequence: CASSPQGDLAQYF. The CDR3 bases that were read are TGTGCCAGCAGTCCACAGGGGGACCTCGCG.

This clone was seen ten or more times. Coverage ceases 3 residues before the CDR3 finishes, and the germline J gene fills in the end. J is TRBJ2-5 and V is TRBV4-1, with unresolved D. V was shortened by 0 bases and J by 1 base, with 9 bases between the two germline ends. Germline CDR1 reads MGHRA; CDR2 reads YSYEKL. This CDR3 has 15 residues. CDR3 bases read: TGCGCCAGCAGCCAAGATGTACCGCGCCAAGAGACC. Protein product: CASSQDVPRQET. The CDR3, in full, reads CASSQDVPRQETQYF.

As regards this clone: The read finishes 3 residues shy of the CDR3 end, and the germline J gene is used to complete it. Different DNA sequences within this sample yield the same CDR3. The gene calls are TRBV18 and TRBJ1-2, with a possible D match to TRBD1 (6 bases). Germline CDR1 and CDR2: KGHSH and LQKENI. This CDR3 spans 19 amino acids. CDR3 loop: CASSPLSGRGRLVQGGYTF. The covered CDR3 bases are TGTGCCAGCTCACCACTCTCGGGGCGGGGGCGCCTGGTCCAAGGGGGC.

Many counts were recorded for this clone. Read sequence stops 3 residues before the CDR3 end, and the germline J gene provides the missing end. This chain joins TRBV18 and TRBJ2-7, with D maybe TRBD1 (6 bases). The CDR3 extends over 14 amino acids. Germline V gives CDR1 KGHSH, CDR2 LQKENI. V shed 4 bases and J shed 0 bases, with 10 bases lying between them. CDR3 region: CASSQLDSSYEQYF. Incomplete CDR3 DNA: TGTGCCAGCTCACAACTGGACAGCTCCTACGAG.

This clone was found many times. The CDR3 end falls 3 residues outside the read, so it is completed with the germline J gene. V is TRBV5-1 and J is TRBJ2-5; no definite D call. V dropped 0 bases and J dropped 4 bases, with 10 bases sitting between them. Germline V gene lookup returns CDR1 SGHRS and CDR2 YFSETQ. The CDR3 is 14 amino acids. The CDR3 is CASSLAEGPETQYF. The sequenced CDR3 bases are TGCGCCAGCAGCTTGGCCGAAGGGCCAGAGACC.

The sample holds many counts of this clone. The CDR3 end falls 3 residues outside the read, so it is completed with the germline J gene. This rearrangement joins TRBV5-1 to TRBJ1-2; a possible D gene is TRBD1 (5 bases). The CDR3 runs 13 residues. In germline, CDR1 is SGHRS, CDR2 YFSETQ. Deletions cut 5 bases from V and 3 bases from J, with 11 bases between. Incomplete CDR3 DNA: TGCGCCAGCAGTCCGGACACCTACTATGGC. This sequence encodes CASSPDTYYG. The whole CDR3 protein is CASSPDTYYGYTF.

This clone has at least ten counts. The CDR3 end lies 3 residues beyond the end of the read and is filled in from the germline J gene. The rearrangement uses TRBV18 and TRBJ1-1, with 7 bases matching TRBD1. CDR1 is KGHSH and CDR2 is LQKENI in the germline V gene. CDR3 length equals 19 residues. Trimming removed 4 bases from V and 0 bases from J; junction bases left unmatched: 17. The CDR3 bases that were read are TGTGCCAGCTCACTAAGAAAGGGTGGAGACAGGGACATGAACACTGAA. Encoded protein: CASSLRKGGDRDMNTE. The whole CDR3 sequence is CASSLRKGGDRDMNTEAFF. The variable domain in full, with the rest retrieved from reference TRBV18 and TRBJ1-1, is NAGVMQNPRHLVRRRGQEARLRCSPMKGHSHVYWYRQLPEEGLKFMVYLQKENIIDESGMPKERFSAEFPKEGPSILRIQQVVRGDSAAYFCASSLRKGGDRDMNTEAFFGQGTRLTVV.

This clone was observed a handful of times. The CDR3 end is not reached by the read, which stops 3 residues before it; the germline J gene fills it in. The chain has TRBV6-1 and TRBJ2-7; D not resolved. The CDR3 is 16 residues long. V lost 0 bases and J 3 bases, leaving 15 bases between the germline ends. Looked up from germline, CDR1 is MNHNS and CDR2 is SASEGT. CDR3 residues: CASSEALRQRLYEQYF. CDR3 bases read: TGTGCCAGCAGTGAAGCGCTTCGTCAGCGACTCTACGAG.

This clone was counted many times. The read ends 3 residues early relative to the CDR3; the germline J gene fills the gap. The rearrangement joins TRBV30 to TRBJ1-2, with 9 bases aligning to TRBD1. The CDR3 has 17 amino acids. V was clipped by 5 bases and J by 4 bases; unmatched bases: 17. Per germline, CDR1 GTSNPN and CDR2 SVGIG (reference sequence). CDR3 in amino acids: CAWGRLTGGGLSYGYTF. CDR3 bases read: TGTGCCTGGGGTCGATTAACAGGGGGCGGACTTTCCTATGGC.

This clone was counted many times. The observed sequence ends 3 residues before the CDR3 terminus, with the missing tail filled in from the germline J gene. The chain combines TRBV5-1 with TRBJ2-1, with TRBD2 matching 7 bases. CDR3 size: 16 residues. Germline CDR1 reads SGHRS; CDR2 reads YFSETQ. Trimming removed 2 bases from V and 1 base from J; junction bases left unmatched: 6. Partial CDR3 DNA: TGCGCCAGCAGCTTATCAGCGGGAATTTCCTACAATGAG. Its protein product is CASSLSAGISYNE. The complete CDR3 sequence is CASSLSAGISYNEQFF.

In its sample, this clone was seen many times. The read ends 3 residues early relative to the CDR3; the germline J gene fills the gap. The chain carries TRBV5-1 and TRBJ2-6; D tentatively reads TRBD1 or TRBD2 (6 bases each). Germline V gene lookup returns CDR1 SGHRS and CDR2 YFSETQ. The CDR3 length is 19 residues. Trimming pared 3 bases from V and 0 bases from J, leaving 19 bases between. Incomplete CDR3 DNA: TGCGCCAGCAGCTCACAGGGAGGCCCCCCCTTCTCTGGGGCCAACGTC. Encoded protein: CASSSQGGPPFSGANV. The whole CDR3 region reads CASSSQGGPPFSGANVLTF.

This clone has at least ten counts. The read falls 3 residues short of the CDR3 end, and the missing part is taken from the germline J gene. V gene TRBV19 combines with J gene TRBJ1-2, with TRBD1 identical over 7 bases. With V trimmed by 6 bases and J by 2 bases, 6 bases remained unmatched. Germline CDR1 reads LNHDA; CDR2 reads SQIVND (reference sequence). The CDR3 loop spans 14 amino acids. The DNA read from the CDR3 is TGTGCCAGTAGCCGTTGGGACAGAAACTATGGC. It codes for CASSRWDRNYG. In full, the CDR3 is CASSRWDRNYGYTF.

This clone was detected many times. The read falls 3 residues short of the CDR3 end, and the missing part is taken from the germline J gene. The chain links TRBV7-9 to TRBJ1-5; TRBD1 might be the D (6 bases). In germline, CDR1 is SEHNR, CDR2 FQNEAQ (reference sequence). The V end lost 5 bases, the J end lost 2 bases, and 10 bases lay between the germline ends. This CDR3 is built from 14 residues. CDR3 bases read: TGTGCCAGCAGCACCGAGGGGGGCAATCAGCCC. Its translation: CASSTEGGNQP. The entire CDR3 reads CASSTEGGNQPQHF.

This clone was seen ten or more times. The CDR3 extends 3 residues past the end of the read, so its final part is completed from the germline J gene. This chain uses TRBV4-1 with TRBJ2-4; TRBD1 is a possible D gene (5 bases). The CDR3 extends over 18 amino acids. Per germline, CDR1 MGHRA and CDR2 YSYEKL. The germline V and J ends were trimmed by 0 bases and 0 bases, with 15 bases remaining between them. The CDR3 sequence is CASSQDNTGVLAKNIQYF. The covered CDR3 bases are TGCGCCAGCAGCCAAGATAACACAGGAGTACTAGCCAAAAACATT.

This clone was picked up many times. The read falls 3 residues short of the CDR3 end, and the missing part is taken from the germline J gene. The V and J genes are TRBV12-3 or TRBV12-4 and TRBJ2-3; perhaps TRBD1 as D (6 bases). The CDR3 length is 15 residues. V was pared by 5 bases and J by 3 bases, with 15 bases between. The CDR3 here is CASSPWTEGTDTQYF. CDR3 bases read: TGTGCCAGCAGTCCCTGGACAGAAGGGACAGATACG.

This clone turned up a few times. Sequencing ends 3 residues short of the CDR3 end; the germline J gene provides the rest. J is TRBJ1-6 and V is TRBV25-1, with 7 bases identical to TRBD1. J lost 9 bases, V lost 1 base, and 6 bases had no gene match. CDR3 length: 15 amino acids. Germline assignment: CDR1 MGHDK and CDR2 SYGVNS. CDR3 DNA, as far as it was read: TGTGCCAGCAGTGAATCCCACAGGGGCCGTTCACCC. Protein sequence: CASSESHRGRSP. The whole CDR3 is CASSESHRGRSPLHF.

This clone is medium-sized. The read ends 3 residues shy of where the CDR3 ends; the end is completed using the germline J gene. The rearrangement joins TRBV6-1 to TRBJ1-5; no reliable D call. The CDR3 consists of 15 residues. The V and J ends lost 1 base and 4 bases respectively, with 11 bases between them. The germline gives CDR1 MNHNS, CDR2 SASEGT. CDR3 sequence reads: CASSEGAGGNQPQHF. Partial CDR3 DNA: TGTGCCAGCAGTGAAGGGGCGGGTGGGAATCAGCCC.

This clone was seen at least ten times. From the germline J gene comes the end of the CDR3, since the read stops 3 residues before it. This chain links TRBV19 with TRBJ2-3; TRBD2 agrees at 10 bases. The junction had 7 bases not matched to a gene; V was cut back by 0 bases and J by 1 base. Germline V lookup: CDR1 LNHDA, CDR2 SQIVND (reference sequence). The CDR3 sequence is 18 residues long. CDR3 DNA (partial): TGTGCCAGTAGTATAGACCCCCTAGCGGGAGCCCGCACAGATACG. Amino acid sequence: CASSIDPLAGARTDT. The whole CDR3 sequence is CASSIDPLAGARTDTQYF.

This clone appeared many times. Read sequence stops 3 residues before the CDR3 end, and the germline J gene provides the missing end. The rearrangement links TRBV18 to TRBJ2-3; 12 bases match TRBD2. Germline-derived CDR1 and CDR2 are KGHSH and LQKENI. This CDR3 is 18 amino acids long. V lost 5 bases, J lost 0 bases, and 9 bases stayed unmatched. The CDR3 spells CASSSRLAGALSTDTQYF. Partial CDR3 DNA: TGTGCCAGCTCATCGAGACTAGCGGGAGCTCTGAGCACAGATACG.

This clone was counted ten times or more. The read stops 3 residues short of the end of the CDR3; the missing end is completed from the germline J gene. The rearrangement joins TRBV19 to TRBJ2-7, with a tentative D call TRBD2 (6 bases). Germline V lookup: CDR1 LNHDA, CDR2 SQIVND (reference sequence). Trimming took 0 bases from V and 1 from J, leaving 10 bases between them. This CDR3 has 15 amino acids. CDR3: CASSIDLRGSYEQYF. CDR3 bases read: TGTGCCAGTAGTATAGATCTACGGGGGTCCTACGAG.